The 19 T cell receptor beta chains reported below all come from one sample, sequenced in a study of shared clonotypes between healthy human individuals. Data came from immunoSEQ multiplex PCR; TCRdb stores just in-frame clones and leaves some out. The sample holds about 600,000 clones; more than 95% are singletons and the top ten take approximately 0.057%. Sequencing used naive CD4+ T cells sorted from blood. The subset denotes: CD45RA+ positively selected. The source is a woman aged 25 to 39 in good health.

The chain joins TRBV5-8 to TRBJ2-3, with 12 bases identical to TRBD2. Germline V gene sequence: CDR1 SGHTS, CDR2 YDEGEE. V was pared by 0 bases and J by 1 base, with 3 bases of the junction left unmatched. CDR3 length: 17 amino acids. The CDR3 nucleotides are TGTGCCAGCAGCTTGGCGTCTAGCGGGGGGGGCACAGATACGCAGTATTTT. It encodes CASSLASSGGGTDTQYF.

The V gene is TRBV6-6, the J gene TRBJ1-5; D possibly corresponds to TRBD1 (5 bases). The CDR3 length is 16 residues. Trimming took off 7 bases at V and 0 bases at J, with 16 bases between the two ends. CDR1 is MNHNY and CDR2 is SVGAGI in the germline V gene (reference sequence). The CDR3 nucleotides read TGTGCCAGCACCCCCCGTGGGGCGGATAGCAATCAGCCCCAGCATTTT. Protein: CASTPRGADSNQPQHF.

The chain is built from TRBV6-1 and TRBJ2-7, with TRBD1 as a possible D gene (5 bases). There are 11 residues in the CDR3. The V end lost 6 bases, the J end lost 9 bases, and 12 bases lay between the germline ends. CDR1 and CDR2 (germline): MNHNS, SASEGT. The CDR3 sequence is CASRSGARQYF. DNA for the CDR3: TGTGCCAGCAGGAGTGGGGCTAGGCAGTACTTC.

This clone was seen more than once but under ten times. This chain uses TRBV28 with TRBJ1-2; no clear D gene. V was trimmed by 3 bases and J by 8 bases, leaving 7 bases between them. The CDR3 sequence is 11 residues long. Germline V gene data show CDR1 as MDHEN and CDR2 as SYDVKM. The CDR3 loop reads CASSLGRGYTF. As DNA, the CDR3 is TGTGCCAGCAGTTTGGGTCGGGGCTACACCTTC.

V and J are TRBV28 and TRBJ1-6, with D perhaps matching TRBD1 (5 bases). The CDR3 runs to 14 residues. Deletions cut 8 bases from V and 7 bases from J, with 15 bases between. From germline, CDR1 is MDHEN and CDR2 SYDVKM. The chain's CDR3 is CASYEGRRNSPLHF. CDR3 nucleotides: TGTGCCAGCTATGAGGGGCGGCGAAATTCACCCCTCCACTTT.

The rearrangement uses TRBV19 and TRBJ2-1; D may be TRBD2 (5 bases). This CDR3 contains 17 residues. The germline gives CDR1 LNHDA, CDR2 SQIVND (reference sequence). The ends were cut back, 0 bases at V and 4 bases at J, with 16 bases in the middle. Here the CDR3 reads CASSIERGRPGYNEQFF. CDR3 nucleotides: TGTGCCAGTAGTATAGAGAGAGGGAGACCAGGATACAATGAGCAGTTCTTC.

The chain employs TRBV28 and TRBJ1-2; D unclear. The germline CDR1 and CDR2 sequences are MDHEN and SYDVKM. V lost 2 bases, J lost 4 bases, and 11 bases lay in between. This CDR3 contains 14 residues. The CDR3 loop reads CASSLAGYSYGYTF. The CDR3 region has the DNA TGTGCCAGCAGTTTAGCTGGATACAGCTATGGCTACACCTTC.

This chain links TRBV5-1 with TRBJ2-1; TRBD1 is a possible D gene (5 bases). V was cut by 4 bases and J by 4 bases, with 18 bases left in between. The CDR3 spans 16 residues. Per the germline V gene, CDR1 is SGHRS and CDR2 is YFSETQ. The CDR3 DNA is TGCGCCAGCAGCCCGAACCAGGGCCGACCTTACAATGAGCAGTTCTTC. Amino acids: CASSPNQGRPYNEQFF.

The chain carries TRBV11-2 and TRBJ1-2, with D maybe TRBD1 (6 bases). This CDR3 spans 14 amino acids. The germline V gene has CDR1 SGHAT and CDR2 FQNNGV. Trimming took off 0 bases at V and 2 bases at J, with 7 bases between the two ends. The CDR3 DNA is TGTGCCAGCAGCTTAGAGGGACAAAACTATGGCTACACCTTC. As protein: CASSLEGQNYGYTF.

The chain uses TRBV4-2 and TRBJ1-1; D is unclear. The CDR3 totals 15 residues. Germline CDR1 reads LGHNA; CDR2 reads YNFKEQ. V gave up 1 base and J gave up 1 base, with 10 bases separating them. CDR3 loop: CASSQVEAGNTEAFF. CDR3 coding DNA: TGTGCCAGCAGCCAAGTGGAGGCTGGGAACACTGAAGCTTTCTTT.

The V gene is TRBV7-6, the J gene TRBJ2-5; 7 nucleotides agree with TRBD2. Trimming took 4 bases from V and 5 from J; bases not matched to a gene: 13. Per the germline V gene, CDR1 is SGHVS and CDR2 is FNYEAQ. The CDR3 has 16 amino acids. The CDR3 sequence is CASSWLAGVLGETQYF. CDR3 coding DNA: TGTGCCAGCAGCTGGCTTGCGGGAGTCTTGGGGGAGACCCAGTACTTC.

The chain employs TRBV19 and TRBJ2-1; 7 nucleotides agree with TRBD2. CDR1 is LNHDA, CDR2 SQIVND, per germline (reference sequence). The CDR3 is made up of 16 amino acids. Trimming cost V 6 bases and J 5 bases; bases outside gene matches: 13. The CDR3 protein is CASRAQTSKRNNEQFF. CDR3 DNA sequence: TGTGCCAGTAGAGCTCAGACTAGCAAGAGGAACAATGAGCAGTTCTTC.

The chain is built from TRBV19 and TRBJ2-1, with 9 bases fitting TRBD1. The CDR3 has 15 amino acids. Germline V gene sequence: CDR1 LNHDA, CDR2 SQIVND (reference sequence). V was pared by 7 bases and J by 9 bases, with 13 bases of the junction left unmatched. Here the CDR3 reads CASTLVGTGTVEQFF. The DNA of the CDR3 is TGTGCCAGTACCCTAGTCGGGACAGGGACTGTTGAGCAGTTCTTC.

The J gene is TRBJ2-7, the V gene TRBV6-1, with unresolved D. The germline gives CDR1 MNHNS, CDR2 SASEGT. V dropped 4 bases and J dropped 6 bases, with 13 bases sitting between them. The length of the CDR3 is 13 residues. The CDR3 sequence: CASSVDKVAEQYF. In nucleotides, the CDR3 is TGTGCCAGCAGTGTAGATAAGGTCGCCGAGCAGTACTTC.

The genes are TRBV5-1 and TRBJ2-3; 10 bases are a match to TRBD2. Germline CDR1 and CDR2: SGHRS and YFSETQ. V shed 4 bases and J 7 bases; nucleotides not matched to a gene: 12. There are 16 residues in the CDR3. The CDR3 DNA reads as TGCGCCAGCAGCGCCTCTAGCGGGAGTAAAGGAAATACGCAGTATTTT. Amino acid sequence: CASSASSGSKGNTQYF.

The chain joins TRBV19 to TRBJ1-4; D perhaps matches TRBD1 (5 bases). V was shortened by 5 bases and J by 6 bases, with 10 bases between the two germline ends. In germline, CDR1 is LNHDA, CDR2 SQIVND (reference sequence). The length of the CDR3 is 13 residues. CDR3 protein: CASSSGTDEKLFF. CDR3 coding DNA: TGTGCCAGTAGTTCGGGGACGGATGAAAAACTGTTTTTT.

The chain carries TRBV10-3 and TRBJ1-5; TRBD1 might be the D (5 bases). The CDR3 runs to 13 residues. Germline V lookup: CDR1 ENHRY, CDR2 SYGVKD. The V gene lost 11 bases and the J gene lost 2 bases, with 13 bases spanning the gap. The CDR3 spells CASNGGGNQPQHF. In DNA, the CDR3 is TGTGCCTCAAACGGGGGTGGCAATCAGCCCCAGCATTTT.

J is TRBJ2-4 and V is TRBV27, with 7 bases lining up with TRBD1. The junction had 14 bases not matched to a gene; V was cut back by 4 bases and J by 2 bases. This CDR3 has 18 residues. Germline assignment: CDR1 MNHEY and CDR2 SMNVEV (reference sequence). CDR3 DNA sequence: TGTGCCAGCAGTTCCCTCTTCGAGACAGGGATCACCAAAAACATTCAGTACTTC. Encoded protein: CASSSLFETGITKNIQYF.

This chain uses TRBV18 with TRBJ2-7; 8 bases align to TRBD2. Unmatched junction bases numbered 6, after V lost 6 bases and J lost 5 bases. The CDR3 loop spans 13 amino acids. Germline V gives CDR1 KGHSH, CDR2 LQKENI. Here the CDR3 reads CASSKRELNEQYF. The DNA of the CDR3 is TGTGCCAGCTCCAAGCGGGAGCTAAACGAGCAGTACTTC.